What follows are 12 T cell receptor beta chains derived from one specimen sequenced in a study of blood T cell repertoires in COVID-19. Only in-frame clones appear in the TCRdb table, and some are missing; sequencing was by immunoSEQ multiplex PCR. The data hold around 70,000 clones, with roughly 80% observed a single time. Source material: peripheral blood. All receptors derive from a man aged 60-69 years with acute or convalescent COVID-19.

The chain joins TRBV2 to TRBJ1-4; the match to TRBD1 covers 7 bases. The CDR3 spans 16 residues. Germline V gene lookup returns CDR1 SNHLY and CDR2 FYNNEI. The V and J ends lost 6 bases and 1 base, in that order; junction bases with no gene match: 8. The chain's CDR3 is CASRRGQLGTNEKLFF. CDR3 nucleotides: TGTGCCAGCAGAAGGGGACAGCTGGGAACTAATGAAAAACTGTTTTTT.

This clone is labeled as medium-sized. The chain is built from TRBV4-3 and TRBJ2-1; weak D call: TRBD1 (6 bases). The germline CDR1 and CDR2 sequences are LGHNA and YSLEER. Deletions cut 0 bases from V and 7 bases from J, with 19 bases between. The CDR3 has 17 residues. CDR3 DNA sequence: TGCGCCAGCAGCCAAGATCCGCGACAGGCCATCGCTAATGAGCAGTTCTTC. It translates to CASSQDPRQAIANEQFF.

The CDR3 sequence: CASSPSSRSGGEKLFF. CDR3 DNA sequence: TGTGCCAGCAGCCCGTCAAGTCGGTCAGGGGGCGAAAAACTGTTTTTT. J is TRBJ1-4 and V is TRBV11-3, with 8 bases matching TRBD1. V lost 5 bases to trimming and J lost 8 bases; unmatched junction nucleotides: 13. This CDR3 region has 16 residues. Germline CDR1 is SGHNT and CDR2 is YENEEA.

The rearrangement joins TRBV19 to TRBJ1-2; TRBD1 matches 7 bases. Germline V CDR1 and CDR2: LNHDA, SQIVND (reference sequence). The V gene end was trimmed by 10 bases and the J gene end by 0 bases; junction bases not matched to a gene: 8. This CDR3 is 14 amino acids long. CDR3 DNA sequence: TGTGCCACGCAGGGGACAGCTTCTAACTATGGCTACACCTTC. It codes for CATQGTASNYGYTF.

The chain carries TRBV11-2 and TRBJ1-2; 7 bases align to TRBD1. In germline, CDR1 is SGHAT, CDR2 FQNNGV. With V trimmed by 5 bases and J by 5 bases, 17 bases remained unmatched. CDR3 length: 17 residues. As DNA, the CDR3 is TGTGCCAGCAGCCCACGGGACAGCTACACTCAATATTATGGCTACACCTTC. Amino acids: CASSPRDSYTQYYGYTF.

The chain has TRBV3-1 (or the pseudogene TRBV3-2) and TRBJ2-7; 9 bases agree with TRBD2. The CDR3 is 16 residues long. The V segment lost 5 bases and the J segment 1 base; nucleotides outside the gene matches: 9. Germline V CDR1 and CDR2: LGHDT, YNNKEL (reference sequence). The chain's CDR3 is CASSSGRTSESYEQYF. In DNA form, the CDR3 reads TGTGCCAGCAGCTCCGGCCGGACTAGCGAATCCTACGAGCAGTACTTC.

The chain has TRBV29-1 and TRBJ2-1; D remains unclear. The CDR3 sequence is 13 residues long. From germline, CDR1 is SQVTM and CDR2 ANQGSEA. The V end lost 7 bases, the J end lost 2 bases, and 12 bases lay between the germline ends. The CDR3 region is CSATYRPYNEQFF. As DNA, the CDR3 is TGCAGCGCCACCTACCGCCCCTACAATGAGCAGTTCTTC.

The J gene is TRBJ1-2, the V gene TRBV5-6; possible D gene TRBD1, 6 bases. V gave up 1 base and J gave up 5 bases, with 15 bases separating them. Germline V gives CDR1 SGHDT, CDR2 YYEEEE. CDR3 size: 15 residues. The CDR3 sequence: CASSLPTGLRYGYTF. CDR3 sequence (DNA): TGTGCCAGCAGCTTGCCTACAGGGCTCCGTTATGGCTACACCTTC.

In its sample, this clone was seen a few times. This chain joins TRBV6-6 and TRBJ1-1; D remains unclear. CDR1 MNHNY and CDR2 SVGAGI come from the germline V gene (reference sequence). The V and J ends lost 8 bases and 0 bases respectively, with 7 bases between them. The CDR3 runs to 12 residues. The CDR3 sequence: CASGRVNTEAFF. The DNA of the CDR3 is TGTGCCAGCGGGAGGGTGAACACTGAAGCTTTCTTT.

The V call is TRBV11-2, the J call TRBJ1-4; D is uncertain. With 3 bases removed from V and 3 bases from J, the gap between germline ends came to 5 bases. The CDR3 contains 13 residues. The germline CDR1 and CDR2 sequences are SGHAT and FQNNGV. The CDR3 DNA follows: TGTGCCAGCAGCTTTGGCCCTAATGAAAAACTGTTTTTT. Translation: CASSFGPNEKLFF.

The chain uses TRBV15 and TRBJ1-5; 7 positions match TRBD1. V dropped 0 bases and J dropped 8; count of bases not matched to a gene: 10. This CDR3 region has 16 residues. Germline CDR1 reads LNHNV; CDR2 reads YYDKDF (reference sequence). The CDR3 sequence: CATSRDPTGTTEPQHF. The CDR3 DNA sequence: TGTGCCACCAGCAGAGATCCGACAGGGACAACGGAGCCCCAGCATTTT. Combining the CDR3 with reference TRBV15 and TRBJ1-5 gives the whole variable domain DAMVIQNPRYQVTQFGKPVTLSCSQTLNHNVMYWYQQKSSQAPKLLFHYYDKDFNNEADTPDNFQSRRPNTSFCFLDIRSPGLGDTAMYLCATSRDPTGTTEPQHFGDGTRLSIL.

This chain links TRBV7-2 with TRBJ1-5; maybe TRBD1 (6 bases). There are 18 residues in the CDR3. V was clipped by 5 bases and J by 2 bases, with 22 bases between them. CDR1 SGHTA and CDR2 FQGNSA come from the germline V gene. CDR3 region: CASSPNGGGRIGNQPQHF. CDR3 DNA sequence: TGTGCCAGCAGCCCCAACGGGGGGGGGCGGATAGGCAATCAGCCCCAGCATTTT.